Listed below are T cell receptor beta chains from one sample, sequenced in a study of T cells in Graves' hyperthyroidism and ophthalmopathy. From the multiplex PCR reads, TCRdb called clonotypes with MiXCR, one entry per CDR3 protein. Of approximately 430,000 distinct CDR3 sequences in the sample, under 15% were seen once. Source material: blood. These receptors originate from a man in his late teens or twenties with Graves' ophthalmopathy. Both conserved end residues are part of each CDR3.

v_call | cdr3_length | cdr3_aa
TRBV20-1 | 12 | CSAHTFWSPLHF
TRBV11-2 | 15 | CASSLGITRQETQYF
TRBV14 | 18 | CASSRNGTAYSGANVLTF
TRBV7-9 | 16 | CASSLRGQGGFEKLFF
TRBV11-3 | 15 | CASSSGTSGTGELFF
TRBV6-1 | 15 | CASSALQRAKNIQYF
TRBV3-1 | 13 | CASSHLSNQPQHF
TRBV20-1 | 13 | CSATQGARDGYTF
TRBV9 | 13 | CASSGERLETQYF
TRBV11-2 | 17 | CASSLAPGTSDYNEQFF
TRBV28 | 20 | CASRYRDRGRAGIHPPEAFF
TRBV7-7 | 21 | CASSYPRAGEKQGVSNQPQHF
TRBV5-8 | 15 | CASTKTGTGPYEQYF
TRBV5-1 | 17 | CASSLAGTSGGQNEQFF
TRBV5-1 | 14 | CASSLGQTKEKLFF
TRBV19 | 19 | CASSITSAQASGRHQEQFF
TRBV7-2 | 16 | CASSPSGGLRFETQYF
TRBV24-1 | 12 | CATSDQDTEAFF
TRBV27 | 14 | CASSKQGENEKLFF
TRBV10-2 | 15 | CASSESLGARQPQHF
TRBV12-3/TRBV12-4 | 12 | CASRLYRAQQYF
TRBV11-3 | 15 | CASSSGLAPYNEQFF
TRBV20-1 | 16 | CSARVVGTGLSNEQFF
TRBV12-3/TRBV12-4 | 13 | CASNSFRNQPQHF
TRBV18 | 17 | CASSPATPQGVQETQYF
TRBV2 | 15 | CAASTSGATYNEQFF
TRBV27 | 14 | CASRSLLASGELFF
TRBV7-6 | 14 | CASSLDSNTGELFF